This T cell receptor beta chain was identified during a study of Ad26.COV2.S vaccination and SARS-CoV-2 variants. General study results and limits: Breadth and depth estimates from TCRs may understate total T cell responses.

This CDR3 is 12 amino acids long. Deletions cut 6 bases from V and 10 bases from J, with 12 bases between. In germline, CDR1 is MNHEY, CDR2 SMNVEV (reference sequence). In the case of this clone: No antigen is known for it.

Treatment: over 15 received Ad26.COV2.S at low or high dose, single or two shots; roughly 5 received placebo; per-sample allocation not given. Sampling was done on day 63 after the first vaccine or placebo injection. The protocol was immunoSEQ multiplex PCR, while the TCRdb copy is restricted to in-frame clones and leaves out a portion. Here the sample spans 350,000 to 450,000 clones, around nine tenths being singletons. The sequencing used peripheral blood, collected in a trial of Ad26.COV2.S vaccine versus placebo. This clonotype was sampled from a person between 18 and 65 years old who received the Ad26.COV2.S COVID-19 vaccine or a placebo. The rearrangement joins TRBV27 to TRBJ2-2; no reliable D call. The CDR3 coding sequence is TGTGCCAGCAGCTCCCCTGGGGAGGAGCTGTTTTTT. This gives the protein CASSSPGEELFF.